The rows below give T cell receptor beta chains drawn from one sample of a study of Ad26.COV2.S vaccination and SARS-CoV-2 variants. Using immunoSEQ multiplex PCR, the repertoire was profiled, and TCRdb retains in-frame clones only, with some absent. The table records roughly 460,000 clones, about 88% of them present only once. The specimen comprised peripheral blood, sampled in a trial of Ad26.COV2.S vaccine versus placebo. The receptors here all came from a person aged 18-65 years who received the Ad26.COV2.S COVID-19 vaccine or a placebo. Both conserved end residues are part of each CDR3. A D gene is named only where the DNA matches it firmly. A row's size may be missing; if present it is once, few, many or a size class.

V gene	D gene	clone size	J gene	CDR3 DNA	CDR3 protein
TRBV5-4	.	.	TRBJ2-5	TGTGCCAGCAGCTTGGCCGGGGGCGCGGGGGAGACCCAGTACTTC	CASSLAGGAGETQYF
TRBV7-9	.	.	TRBJ1-1	TGTGCCAGCAGCTTAGGGGCCTTGACTGAAGCTTTCTTT	CASSLGALTEAFF
TRBV13	.	.	TRBJ2-2	TGTGCCAGCAGCGTTACCGGGACGGTGAACACCGGGGAGCTGTTTTTT	CASSVTGTVNTGELFF
TRBV7-6	TRBD2	.	TRBJ2-5	TGTGCCAGCAGCTTAGCTCGGTCTAGCGGGGGGGAAGAGACCCAGTACTTC	CASSLARSSGGEETQYF
TRBV29-1	.	.	TRBJ2-7	TGCAGCGTTGCGGGGACGAGAGCCTACGAGCAGTACTTC	CSVAGTRAYEQYF
TRBV15	.	.	TRBJ2-1	TGTGCCACCAGCACCTCCTACAATGAGCAGTTCTTC	CATSTSYNEQFF
TRBV7-2	.	.	TRBJ1-5	TGTGCCAGCAGCTTAAAGGGACATCAGCCCCAGCATTTT	CASSLKGHQPQHF
TRBV2	TRBD1	.	TRBJ1-1	TGTGCCAGCAGCAGGACAGGGGACACTGAAGCTTTCTTT	CASSRTGDTEAFF
TRBV7-9	.	.	TRBJ1-4	TGTGCCAGCAGCTTAAGACCCCTGGAGGGCGAAAAACTGTTTTTT	CASSLRPLEGEKLFF
TRBV2	TRBD1	few	TRBJ1-2	TGTGCCAGCAGGAAGACAGGGGGCTACTATGGCTACACCTTC	CASRKTGGYYGYTF
TRBV9	.	.	TRBJ1-1	TGTGCCAGCAGCGTAGGTGGGGGCCTGAACACTGAAGCTTTCTTT	CASSVGGGLNTEAFF
TRBV19	TRBD1	.	TRBJ1-2	TGTGCCAGTAGTATTTTTGGACAGGGAAACTATGGCTACACCTTC	CASSIFGQGNYGYTF
TRBV18	.	.	TRBJ1-3	TGTGCCAGCTCACCACGGCGAACCGAAGGGACCATATATTTT	CASSPRRTEGTIYF
TRBV2	TRBD2	.	TRBJ2-1	TGTGCCAGCAGTGTGAGGCGGGAGTTCAATGAGCAGTTCTTC	CASSVRREFNEQFF
TRBV29-1	TRBD2	.	TRBJ2-1	TGCAGCGTCTCTAGCGGGATTAGGAATGAGCAGTTCTTC	CSVSSGIRNEQFF
TRBV10-3	.	.	TRBJ2-1	TGTGCCATCAGTGAGTCTTACGGGTCCTACAATGAGCAGTTCTTC	CAISESYGSYNEQFF
TRBV2	TRBD1	once	TRBJ1-1	TGTGCCAGCAGCGGTGGGACAGGGTTCACTGAAGCTTTCTTT	CASSGGTGFTEAFF
TRBV28	TRBD1	.	TRBJ1-1	TGTGCCAGCAGTTCGGGACAGGGTGTTGAAGCTTTCTTT	CASSSGQGVEAFF
TRBV7-2	TRBD1	.	TRBJ1-5	TGTGCCAGCAGCTCGAGGGCTGGACAGGGAGGCAATCAGCCCCAGCATTTT	CASSSRAGQGGNQPQHF
TRBV30	.	.	TRBJ1-2	TGTGCCTGGAGGGTGTCCGGGGGCGGGTATGGCTACACCTTC	CAWRVSGGGYGYTF
TRBV4-3	.	.	TRBJ2-3	TGCGCCAGCAGCCAAGATGGGGACCACACAGATACGCAGTATTTT	CASSQDGDHTDTQYF
TRBV7-2	.	few	TRBJ1-5	TGTGCCAGCAGCTTGACACAGAATCAGCCCCAGCATTTT	CASSLTQNQPQHF
TRBV18	.	.	TRBJ2-1	TGTGCCAGCTCACCAGTCAACGACAATGAGCAGTTCTTC	CASSPVNDNEQFF